Below, one TCR beta chain is given with its context. FACS was used to enrich TEMRA cells, whereas the CD8+ and CD4+ T cells were obtained by negative isolation. This specimen belongs to a study of CD8 T cells in Susac syndrome. Study in general: About 6 sequenced Susac syndrome patients had clinically active disease, while fewer than 10 were in remission. Patients with Susac syndrome were, at the time of blood collection, therapy-naive, maintained on corticosteroids, or maintained on intravenous immunoglobulin alone.

CDR3 length: 12 residues. Per germline, CDR1 MDHEN and CDR2 SYDVKM. Trimming cost V 11 bases and J 6 bases; bases outside gene matches: 5. The RNA, about 0.45 to 1 ug, was put through reverse transcription using random hexamers. Multiplex immunoSEQ PCR targeted 54 Vbeta and 13 Jbeta TCR beta segments. From the immunoSEQ multiplex PCR reads, TCRdb called clonotypes with MiXCR, one entry per CDR3 protein. The sample holds 150,000 to 200,000 distinct CDR3 sequences; approximately 95% are singletons and the top ten take 0.098%. Specimen: CD4+ T cells from PBMCs. This chain joins TRBV28 and TRBJ1-4; TRBD1 aligns across 8 bases. The sequence came from a human donor with Susac syndrome. The CDR3, as DNA: TGTGCCTCCCTGGGACAGGATGAAAAACTGTTTTTT. It encodes CASLGQDEKLFF.